This T cell receptor beta chain was sequenced for a study of Ad26.COV2.S vaccination and SARS-CoV-2 variants. The germline CDR1 and CDR2 sequences are SGHRS and YFSETQ. V was clipped by 3 bases and J by 3 bases; unmatched bases: 14. CDR3 length equals 18 residues. Clones were read by immunoSEQ multiplex PCR, and TCRdb kept only the in-frame ones, dropping some. The profile covers over 100,000 clones, with around three quarters appearing a single time and around 15% taken by the ten largest. Study results and limitations: Post-vaccination spike-specific CD8+ and CD4+ T cell responses reportedly had substantial breadth.

A remark on this clone: Its cognate antigen is unknown.

This rearrangement joins TRBV5-1 to TRBJ2-1; 8 positions agree with TRBD2. Material: peripheral blood, obtained after recovery from COVID-19. The receptor was isolated from a human donor who had recovered from COVID-19. Here the CDR3 reads CASSSIPSAGELYNEQFF. Written as DNA, the CDR3 is TGCGCCAGCAGCTCAATCCCCTCAGCGGGGGAACTCTACAATGAGCAGTTCTTC.